This T cell receptor beta chain was obtained from a study of blood T cell repertoires in COVID-19. Turning to the study itself: Both acute and convalescent COVID-19 samples were obtained from the United States, Italy and Spain. PBMCs, B-cell-depleted T cells, or T cells were the source of the cDNA or gDNA that made up the material.

CDR1 and CDR2 (germline): SEHNR, FQNEAQ (reference sequence). V lost 4 bases to trimming and J lost 6 bases, with 10 bases between them. CDR3 size: 13 residues. Authors' processing steps: Estimation of nucleated cell counts relied on the amplification of reference gene primers. Sequenced by immunoSEQ multiplex PCR; TCRdb stores in-frame clones only, minus some. D and trimming were read from the DNA, whereas the V and J calls and clone size are those reported in that table. The sample consists of more than 200,000 clones, 65% to 85% of them appearing once. The V gene is TRBV7-9, the J gene TRBJ1-3, with a tentative D call TRBD1 (6 bases). This TCR was recovered from a man aged 40-49 years with active or convalescent COVID-19. Source material: peripheral blood. In DNA form, the CDR3 reads TGTGCCAGCAGCTCGGGGGGGCCAAACACCATATATTTT. It codes for CASSSGGPNTIYF.